This TCR beta chain was sequenced during a study of control samples from healthy donors and cancer patients. With 1 base removed from V and 3 bases from J, the gap between germline ends came to 12 bases. CDR1 is LNHDA, CDR2 SQIVND, per germline (reference sequence). This CDR3 spans 15 amino acids. The method was immunoSEQ multiplex PCR; TCRdb's version includes in-frame clones alone and lacks a portion of them. This table holds around 200,000 clones, about 95% found once. The TCR was taken from a man aged 45-65 years in good health. The chain recombines TRBV19 with TRBJ1-2, with D uncertain. The sequenced material came from blood. CDR3 nucleotide sequence: TGTGCCAGTAGTATAGGAACGAGGAGTGACTATGGCTACACCTTC. Translated: CASSIGTRSDYGYTF.